This passage covers 12 T cell receptor beta chains from one sample sequenced in a study of shared clonotypes between healthy human individuals. Here immunoSEQ multiplex PCR was the method, and the copy in TCRdb shows in-frame clones only, minus some. The data hold about half a million clones, with around 80% observed a single time. Sequencing was carried out using PBMCs. The receptor source for this set is a woman aged 40-49 years in good health. Some clones in this sample may be carry-over from other donors' samples.

The J gene is TRBJ2-1, the V gene TRBV4-2, with D perhaps TRBD2 (6 bases). The germline V gene has CDR1 LGHNA and CDR2 YNFKEQ. Trimming removed 4 bases at V and 3 bases at J, with 13 bases between. The CDR3 length is 15 residues. The CDR3 nucleotides are TGTGCCAGCAGCCTCCCGGGAGAGCTCTACAATGAGCAGTTCTTC. The encoded protein is CASSLPGELYNEQFF.

The chain joins TRBV18 to TRBJ2-3; TRBD1 matches 7 bases. The CDR3 sequence is 14 residues long. Germline V lookup: CDR1 KGHSH, CDR2 LQKENI. J gave up 7 bases and V 3 bases, and 7 bases lay outside the gene matches. CDR3 nucleotide sequence: TGTGCCAGCTCACCCGGAACCAGGGGGAATACGCAGTATTTT. This sequence encodes CASSPGTRGNTQYF.

Turning to this clone: Within the sample, other DNA sequences also encode this same CDR3. V usage is TRBV29-1 and J usage is TRBJ2-3; TRBD2 is a possible D gene (5 bases). V was clipped by 4 bases and J by 0 bases, with 11 bases between them. The CDR3 is 14 amino acids. Germline V CDR1 and CDR2: SQVTM, ANQGSEA. The CDR3 coding sequence is TGCAGCGTTGGAGGTCGGACTAGCACAGATACGCAGTATTTT. This codes for CSVGGRTSTDTQYF.

The genes are TRBV30 and TRBJ1-5, with 7 bases identical to TRBD1. The CDR3 has 13 amino acids. Germline V gives CDR1 GTSNPN, CDR2 SVGIG (reference sequence). With V trimmed by 2 bases and J by 5 bases, 3 bases remained unmatched. The CDR3 DNA is TGTGCCTGGAGTCTTCAGGGGGATCAGCCCCAGCATTTT. Its translation is CAWSLQGDQPQHF.

This clone was observed a few times. This chain's CDR3 is CAWTVNANTEAFF. CDR3 in DNA: TGTGCCTGGACCGTGAATGCTAACACTGAAGCTTTCTTT. This chain connects TRBV30 to TRBJ1-1; no clear D. This CDR3 contains 13 residues. CDR1 is GTSNPN and CDR2 is SVGIG in the germline V gene (reference sequence). V was clipped by 4 bases and J by 2 bases, with 11 bases between them. The whole variable domain, filled in from reference TRBV30 and TRBJ1-1, reads SQTIHQWPATLVQPVGSPLSLECTVEGTSNPNLYWYRQAAGRGLQLLFYSVGIGQISSEVPQNLSASRPQDRQFILSSKKLLLSDSGFYLCAWTVNANTEAFFGQGTRLTVV.

The V and J genes are TRBV29-1 and TRBJ2-1; D unresolved. The CDR3 covers 12 residues. Trimming took off 2 bases at V and 10 bases at J, with 12 bases between the two ends. Germline CDR1 is SQVTM and CDR2 is ANQGSEA. Here the CDR3 DNA reads TGCAGCGTTGAAATCGCCAGCGTCGAGCAGTTCTTC. Protein: CSVEIASVEQFF.

The chain employs TRBV30 and TRBJ1-1; D might be TRBD1 (5 bases). The CDR3 consists of 13 residues. Germline values: CDR1 GTSNPN, CDR2 SVGIG (reference sequence). V dropped 7 bases and J dropped 5 bases, with 17 bases sitting between them. As DNA, the CDR3 is TGTGCCTCCCTGGGGCAGGGAGTTACTGAAGCTTTCTTT. Protein sequence: CASLGQGVTEAFF. The full variable domain, with the rest looked up from reference TRBV30 and TRBJ1-1, is SQTIHQWPATLVQPVGSPLSLECTVEGTSNPNLYWYRQAAGRGLQLLFYSVGIGQISSEVPQNLSASRPQDRQFILSSKKLLLSDSGFYLCASLGQGVTEAFFGQGTRLTVV.

V and J are TRBV27 and TRBJ2-7; D may correspond to TRBD1 or TRBD2 (5 bases each). V was pared by 6 bases and J by 1 base, with 16 bases between. Germline V gene sequence: CDR1 MNHEY, CDR2 SMNVEV (reference sequence). The CDR3 length is 15 residues. CDR3 in DNA: TGTGCCAGCAGCCCTAAAGGGGACGCATCCTACGAGCAGTACTTC. This gives the protein CASSPKGDASYEQYF.

The chain uses TRBV6-5 and TRBJ2-1, with TRBD1 identical over 10 bases. Germline CDR1 reads MNHEY; CDR2 reads SVGAGI. The CDR3 is made up of 15 amino acids. The J segment lost 3 bases and the V segment lost 6 bases, leaving 5 bases of the junction unmatched. CDR3 in DNA: TGTGCCAGCAGCCGGGGACAGGGGTTCTACAATGAGCAGTTCTTC. Translated: CASSRGQGFYNEQFF.

The gene calls are TRBV15 and TRBJ2-1; D unclear. Germline loops: CDR1 LNHNV, CDR2 YYDKDF (reference sequence). V was cut by 3 bases and J by 6 bases, with 9 bases left in between. The CDR3 consists of 13 residues. The CDR3 spells CATSSRLVNEQFF. The CDR3 DNA is TGTGCCACCAGCAGTCGGCTAGTCAATGAGCAGTTCTTC.

J is TRBJ2-5 and V is TRBV9; perhaps TRBD2 as D (5 bases). Deletions cut 4 bases from V and 3 bases from J, with 7 bases between. The germline V gene encodes CDR1 SGDLS and CDR2 YYNGEE. This CDR3 has 12 residues. The CDR3 coding sequence is TGTGCCAGCAGCATGGGAGAAGAGACCCAGTACTTC. Protein product: CASSMGEETQYF.

The genes are TRBV29-1 and TRBJ2-1, with D tentatively TRBD1 or TRBD2 (5 bases each). Germline CDR1 reads SQVTM; CDR2 reads ANQGSEA. Trimming pared 2 bases from V and 0 bases from J, leaving 14 bases between. The CDR3 sequence is 16 residues long. DNA of the CDR3: TGCAGCGTTGAAAAAAGGGACCGTACCTCCTACAATGAGCAGTTCTTC. Translating gives CSVEKRDRTSYNEQFF.